This T cell receptor beta chain appears in the sequencing data of a study of blood T cell repertoires in COVID-19 (dated by TCRdb to the early 2020s). As for the study more broadly: Collaborator samples came from the United States, Italy and Spain and covered acute and convalescent phases of COVID-19. The material from the prospective study consisted of cDNA or gDNA derived from T cells, B-cell-depleted T cells, or PBMCs. The dataset comprised deeply sampled blood TCRbeta repertoires from subjects exposed to, actively infected with, or recovered from COVID-19. A freely available public database, intended as a resource for researchers studying the immune response to SARS-CoV-2, is where the repertoires were released. Samples were obtained from the ongoing ImmuneRACE study (first 160 participants) and from about 1,300 subjects provided by 6 global collaborators. The sample metadata nearly always contained a de-identified subject ID, COVID-19 status, age in years and sex. HLA class I and class II types, where available, came from metadata supplied by the sample provider rather than from assay-based typing. General conclusions and limits of the study: Clinical and demographic metadata were provided uncurated, with the amount varying by source and participant.

A word on this clone: Its specific antigen is unknown. No much larger clone exists at a distance of one base, and base qualities are not known.

One collaborating source in Seattle enrolled patients while the patients were actively infected and followed the patients over time throughout the course of disease. The collaborating institutions used their own protocols to collect whole blood in K2EDTA tubes. For TCRbeta analysis, collaborators shipped samples in one of three forms: frozen whole blood, isolated PBMCs, or DNA extracted from either of those sample types. The immunoSEQ Assay, a bias-controlled multiplex PCR, was used to amplify TCRbeta CDR3 regions from genomic DNA. As for the original processing: The number of nucleated cells in each sample was estimated by amplification of reference gene primers within the assay. To quantify the absolute abundance of each unique TCRbeta CDR3 rearrangement, sequence reads were collapsed and filtered. For each sample, productive Simpson clonality was calculated as the square root of Simpson's diversity index across productive rearrangements. Sourced from immuneACCESS, this table was stored by TCRdb with only in-frame sequences that have V and J called. A share of the clones is absent; for the studies checked, an unresolved V gene accounts for under half, and the remainder has no known explanation. Clone size and the V and J calls come from that table; the DNA yielded D and trimming. The sample has about 130,000 clones on record, approximately 86% of them singletons. Jointly, the top ten make up about an eighth of the sample.

Between the V and J ends, shortened by 3 bases and 1 base respectively, the junction contains 6 bases. The CDR3 runs 13 residues from the cysteine to the phenylalanine. CDR3 DNA only is kept here, 39 bases in frame from base 1. As encoded in the germline V gene, CDR1 is MRHNA while CDR2 is SNTAGT. This sequence originates from a woman in her sixties or seventies with COVID-19, enrolled during active disease. Specimen: peripheral blood. The chain employs TRBV6-4 and TRBJ1-1; the D gene identity is not certain. The bases are TGTGCCAGCAGTGAGGCCAGGAACACTGAAGCTTTCTTT. Its protein reads: CASSEARNTEAFF.